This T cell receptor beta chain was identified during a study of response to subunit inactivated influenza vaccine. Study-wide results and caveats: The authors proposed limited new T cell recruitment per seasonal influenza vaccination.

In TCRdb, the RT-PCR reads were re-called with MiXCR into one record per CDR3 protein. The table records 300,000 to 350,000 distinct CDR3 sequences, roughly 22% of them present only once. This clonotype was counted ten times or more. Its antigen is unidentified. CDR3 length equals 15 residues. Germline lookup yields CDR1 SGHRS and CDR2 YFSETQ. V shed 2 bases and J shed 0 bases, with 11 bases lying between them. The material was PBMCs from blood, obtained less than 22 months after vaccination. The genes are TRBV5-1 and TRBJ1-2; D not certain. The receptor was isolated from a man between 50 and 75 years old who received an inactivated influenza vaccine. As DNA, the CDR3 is TGCGCCAGCAGCTTTGACCACGGAGCTAACTATGGCTACACCTTC. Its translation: CASSFDHGANYGYTF.